Below are 31 T cell receptor beta chains sequenced from a single sample in a study of identical twins' blood T cells. MiXCR was run by TCRdb on the 5' RACE reads, yielding one entry per CDR3 protein. The sample consists of 300,000 to 400,000 distinct CDR3 sequences, around 30% of them appearing once. The sequenced material came from PBMCs. These receptors were obtained from a woman aged 18-55 years in good health.

This clonotype was seen at least ten times. The V call is TRBV28, the J call TRBJ1-1; 7 nucleotides match TRBD1. CDR1 MDHEN and CDR2 SYDVKM come from the germline V gene. CDR3 length: 12 residues. V was pared by 8 bases and J by 4 bases, with 4 bases of the junction left unmatched. The CDR3, as DNA: TGTGCCAGCCGGACAGGAGGCACTGAAGCTTTCTTT. This gives the protein CASRTGGTEAFF.

This chain connects TRBV20-1 to TRBJ1-4; tentatively, D is TRBD1 (5 bases). This CDR3 has 14 amino acids. V was trimmed by 3 bases and J by 0 bases, leaving 8 bases between them. In germline, CDR1 is DFQATT, CDR2 SNEGSKA (reference sequence). The CDR3 region has the DNA TGCAGTGCTAGGGGGACGGCAACTAATGAAAAACTGTTTTTT. Amino acid sequence: CSARGTATNEKLFF.

This clonotype is categorized as medium-sized. V gene TRBV10-2 combines with J gene TRBJ1-1, with D maybe TRBD1 (5 bases). Germline lookup yields CDR1 WSHSY and CDR2 SAAADI. V lost 3 bases and J lost 10, with 15 bases in between. The CDR3 spans 13 residues. CDR3 DNA: TGCGCCAGCAGTGACAGGTACGGGGACGGAGCTTTCTTT. Translating it yields CASSDRYGDGAFF.

This clonotype was seen many times. This chain uses TRBV11-2 with TRBJ1-1, with D perhaps matching TRBD1 (5 bases). CDR1 and CDR2 from the germline V gene are SGHAT and FQNNGV. The ends were cut back, 1 base at V and 3 bases at J, with 12 bases in the middle. The CDR3 has 15 residues. CDR3 DNA: TGTGCCAGCAGCTTAGTCCTGGGGCAGGACACTGAAGCTTTCTTT. Translating gives CASSLVLGQDTEAFF.

V and J are TRBV7-2 and TRBJ1-2; D is possibly TRBD1 (5 bases). Trimming took 3 bases from V and 0 from J, leaving 11 bases between them. Germline V lookup: CDR1 SGHTA, CDR2 FQGNSA. This CDR3 spans 15 amino acids. The CDR3 DNA reads as TGTGCCAGCAGCTTTGGGGGGAACACTAACTATGGCTACACCTTC. Protein product: CASSFGGNTNYGYTF.

The V call is TRBV5-1, the J call TRBJ1-1, with TRBD1 matching 7 bases. V trimming: 4 bases; J trimming: 2 bases; junction bases outside the gene matches: 5. The CDR3 covers 14 residues. The V gene's germline CDR1 is SGHRS and CDR2 YFSETQ. CDR3 amino acids: CASSTGQVNTEAFF. CDR3 bases: TGCGCCAGCAGCACCGGACAGGTCAACACTGAAGCTTTCTTT. Together with reference TRBV5-1 and TRBJ1-1, the CDR3 gives the full variable domain: KAGVTQTPRYLIKTRGQQVTLSCSPISGHRSVSWYQQTPGQGLQFLFEYFSETQRNKGNFPGRFSGRQFSNSRSEMNVSTLELGDSALYLCASSTGQVNTEAFFGQGTRLTVV.

This chain joins TRBV9 and TRBJ1-6; the D is unclear. Trimming shortened V by 0 bases and J by 0 bases, and 10 bases separated the two germline ends. CDR3 length: 17 residues. Germline values: CDR1 SGDLS, CDR2 YYNGEE. The CDR3 DNA reads as TGTGCCAGCAGCGTAGCTACGTGGAGCTCCTATAATTCACCCCTCCACTTT. Translation gives CASSVATWSSYNSPLHF.

As to this clonotype: A single base separates this from a much larger clone, so it may be a read error. This chain links TRBV12-5 with TRBJ2-5; D not certain. The germline V gene encodes CDR1 LGHNT and CDR2 FRNRAP. The CDR3 extends over 17 amino acids. The DNA of the CDR3 is TGTGCTAGTGTTTACCCGCCAGAGTGGCGTCGGAGTGAGACCCAGCACTTC. It encodes CASVYPPEWRRSETQHF.

This clonotype was counted between two and nine times. The chain carries TRBV2 and TRBJ2-3; a possible D gene is TRBD2 (6 bases). Trimming stripped 3 bases from V and 1 base from J, with 11 bases between. Germline-derived CDR1 and CDR2 are SNHLY and FYNNEI. The CDR3 length is 15 residues. CDR3 in amino acids: CASSEEGTRTDTQYF. CDR3 sequence (DNA): TGTGCCAGCAGTGAGGAGGGGACTCGCACAGATACGCAGTATTTT.

The V gene is TRBV4-2, the J gene TRBJ2-1, with 15 bases lining up with TRBD2. The CDR3 consists of 15 residues. V dropped 4 bases and J dropped 8; count of bases not matched to a gene: 3. Germline values: CDR1 LGHNA, CDR2 YNFKEQ. The CDR3 DNA follows: TGTGCCAGCAGCCCCGGACTAGCGGGAGGGGATGAGCAGTTCTTC. This sequence encodes CASSPGLAGGDEQFF.

The V gene is TRBV14, the J gene TRBJ2-1; 10 bases line up with TRBD2. The J segment lost 12 bases and the V segment lost 1 base, leaving 9 bases of the junction unmatched. The length of the CDR3 is 15 residues. CDR1 SGHDN and CDR2 FVKESK come from the germline V gene. Written as DNA, the CDR3 is TGTGCCAGCAGCCAAGTCGGTAGCGGGAGGTACGTGCAGTTCTTC. Amino acid sequence: CASSQVGSGRYVQFF.

The rearrangement uses TRBV29-1 and TRBJ1-2, with D possibly matching TRBD1 (5 bases). V shed 4 bases and J shed 3 bases, with 9 bases lying between them. The CDR3 loop spans 12 amino acids. CDR1 is SQVTM and CDR2 is ANQGSEA in the germline V gene. The CDR3 DNA sequence: TGCAGCGTTGTGACAGCTTACTATGGCTACACCTTC. Protein: CSVVTAYYGYTF. Complete variable domain (other parts from reference TRBV29-1 and TRBJ1-2): SAVISQKPSRDICQRGTSLTIQCQVDSQVTMMFWYRQQPGQSLTLIATANQGSEATYESGFVIDKFPISRPNLTFSTLTVSNMSPEDSSIYLCSVVTAYYGYTFGSGTRLTVV.

This chain links TRBV6-2 or TRBV6-3 with TRBJ1-5; D is perhaps TRBD1 (6 bases). In germline, CDR1 is MNHEY, CDR2 SVGEGT. This CDR3 spans 15 amino acids. V lost 4 bases and J lost 3, with 13 bases in between. The CDR3 nucleotides read TGTGCCAGCAGTTTTCAGGGGCTCGACAATCAGCCCCAGCATTTT. Amino acid sequence: CASSFQGLDNQPQHF.

This chain links TRBV19 with TRBJ2-2; 9 bases map to TRBD2. The V gene's germline CDR1 is LNHDA and CDR2 SQIVND (reference sequence). This CDR3 contains 15 residues. V was clipped by 5 bases and J by 3 bases; unmatched bases: 4. CDR3 coding DNA: TGTGCCAGTAGTCGTAGCGGGAGTTACACCGGGGAGCTGTTTTTT. This codes for CASSRSGSYTGELFF.

In its sample, this clonotype was seen a few times. The chain carries TRBV12-3 or TRBV12-4 and TRBJ2-1; D gene uncertain. The CDR3 loop spans 16 amino acids. The ends were cut back, 5 bases at V and 3 bases at J, with 17 bases in the middle. The CDR3 reads CASSPMGRVHYNEQFF. As DNA, the CDR3 is TGTGCCAGCAGTCCAATGGGCAGAGTTCACTACAATGAGCAGTTCTTC.

Turning to this clonotype: A read error may explain this, as a much larger clone is one base away. The J gene is TRBJ1-6, the V gene TRBV5-1, with 7 positions matching TRBD1. V was pared by 2 bases and J by 6 bases, with 8 bases of the junction left unmatched. This CDR3 is 16 amino acids long. The V gene's germline CDR1 is SGHRS and CDR2 YFSETQ. DNA for the CDR3: TGCGCCAGCAGCTTAACAGGGGAAGGATTTAATTCACCCCTCCACTTT. Its translation: CASSLTGEGFNSPLHF.

The chain uses TRBV20-1 and TRBJ2-3; D call uncertain. The CDR3 extends over 16 amino acids. V lost 3 bases to trimming and J lost 0 bases, with 16 bases between them. The germline CDR1 and CDR2 sequences are DFQATT and SNEGSKA (reference sequence). The CDR3, as DNA: TGCAGTGCTAGTACCGCTGAGAGGTTTAGCACAGATACGCAGTATTTT. It translates to CSASTAERFSTDTQYF.

This chain links TRBV7-9 with TRBJ2-1; D ambiguous. The V and J ends lost 1 base and 2 bases respectively, with 9 bases between them. CDR3 size: 15 residues. Per the germline V gene, CDR1 is SEHNR and CDR2 is FQNEAQ (reference sequence). In DNA form, the CDR3 reads TGTGCCAGCAGCTTAGACAAGGATCCCTACAATGAGCAGTTCTTC. As protein: CASSLDKDPYNEQFF.

The rearrangement joins TRBV18 to TRBJ1-1, with unresolved D. Germline CDR1 KGHSH, CDR2 LQKENI. This CDR3 comprises 13 residues. The V end was cut by 0 bases, the J end by 7 bases, with 9 bases between. In nucleotides, the CDR3 is TGTGCCAGCTCACCACCGGGCCAGCGTGAAGCTTTCTTT. Translating gives CASSPPGQREAFF.

This clonotype was detected a few times. The chain has TRBV20-1 and TRBJ2-5; a possible D gene is TRBD2 (6 bases). Trimming stripped 8 bases from V and 2 bases from J, with 12 bases between. CDR1 is DFQATT, CDR2 SNEGSKA, per germline (reference sequence). CDR3 length: 12 amino acids. CDR3 nucleotides: TGCAGTTTCGGGCGGGGTCAAGAGACCCAGTACTTC. It specifies CSFGRGQETQYF.

V is TRBV5-1 and J is TRBJ1-4, with D tentatively TRBD1 (5 bases). Germline CDR1 and CDR2: SGHRS and YFSETQ. Deletions cut 0 bases from V and 5 bases from J, with 14 bases between. CDR3 length: 16 residues. CDR3 nucleotide sequence: TGCGCCAGCAGCTTGGCCGTGGGGGACGGGAATGAAAAACTGTTTTTT. The encoded protein is CASSLAVGDGNEKLFF.

There are a few counts of this clonotype. CDR3 amino acids: CSVVKETGAEAFF. The CDR3 nucleotides read TGCAGCGTTGTAAAAGAAACCGGTGCTGAAGCTTTCTTT. V gene TRBV29-1 combines with J gene TRBJ1-1; D is ambiguous. The germline CDR1 and CDR2 sequences are SQVTM and ANQGSEA. The CDR3 has 13 amino acids. Trimming pared 4 bases from V and 6 bases from J, leaving 15 bases between.

The CDR3 DNA sequence: TGTGCCAGCAGTCCGGCGCGTTTGACTGAAGCTTTCTTT. Protein product: CASSPARLTEAFF. The genes are TRBV12-3 or TRBV12-4 and TRBJ1-1; D gene unclear. The CDR3 totals 13 residues. Trimming removed 5 bases at V and 5 bases at J, with 12 bases between.

This clonotype has more than one count but fewer than ten. The chain couples TRBV15 to TRBJ2-7; 9 nucleotides align to TRBD1. V shed 3 bases and J 6 bases; nucleotides not matched to a gene: 9. The CDR3 is 15 residues long. Germline lookup yields CDR1 LNHNV and CDR2 YYDKDF (reference sequence). CDR3 DNA sequence: TGTGCCACCAGCAGGGGGACAGGGATGGCCGGCGAGCAGTACTTC. This codes for CATSRGTGMAGEQYF.

This clonotype was counted only a few times. The gene calls are TRBV6-5 and TRBJ2-2; TRBD2 aligns across 8 bases. The V segment lost 4 bases and the J segment 1 base; nucleotides outside the gene matches: 5. This CDR3 has 16 amino acids. The germline V gene encodes CDR1 MNHEY and CDR2 SVGAGI. The CDR3 loop is CASSSLLAVNTGELFF. CDR3 DNA: TGTGCCAGCAGTTCTTTACTAGCGGTGAACACCGGGGAGCTGTTTTTT.

This clonotype appeared many times. CDR3: CASSLVYSNQPQHF. For the CDR3, the DNA is TGTGCCAGCAGTTTAGTCTATAGCAATCAGCCCCAGCATTTT. The rearrangement links TRBV28 to TRBJ1-5; D is undetermined. This CDR3 has 14 residues. Germline V gene lookup returns CDR1 MDHEN and CDR2 SYDVKM. The ends were cut back, 2 bases at V and 0 bases at J, with 5 bases in the middle.

This clonotype was picked up a small number of times. The V call is TRBV9, the J call TRBJ1-1; unclear D gene. Germline CDR1 and CDR2: SGDLS and YYNGEE. The V and J ends lost 0 bases and 4 bases respectively, with 13 bases between them. CDR3 length: 15 residues. The CDR3 coding sequence is TGTGCCAGCAGCGTAGATATTGCCGCGGGCACTGAAGCTTTCTTT. Protein sequence: CASSVDIAAGTEAFF.

The sample holds a few counts of this clonotype. The CDR3 region is CASSLTGATARYTF. The CDR3 DNA reads TGTGCCAGCAGCTTGACTGGGGCGACCGCGCGCTACACCTTC. The rearrangement links TRBV11-3 to TRBJ1-2; maybe TRBD1 (5 bases). CDR3 length equals 14 residues. V lost 3 bases, J lost 9 bases, and 17 bases lay in between. Germline V gene lookup returns CDR1 SGHNT and CDR2 YENEEA.

V is TRBV20-1 and J is TRBJ1-6; 7 nucleotides line up with TRBD1. The CDR3 loop spans 15 amino acids. Germline CDR1 reads DFQATT; CDR2 reads SNEGSKA (reference sequence). Trimming at V came to 5 bases and at J to 5 bases, leaving 9 bases not matched to a gene. The CDR3 loop is CSAPTTGTDNSPLHF. CDR3 sequence (DNA): TGCAGTGCTCCTACTACAGGGACAGATAATTCACCCCTCCACTTT.

This clonotype appeared many times. V usage is TRBV20-1 and J usage is TRBJ2-7, with 7 nucleotides matching TRBD2. The germline V gene has CDR1 DFQATT and CDR2 SNEGSKA (reference sequence). This CDR3 region has 12 residues. The CDR3 is CSLHRGDYEQYF. The DNA of the CDR3 is TGCAGCTTACACCGGGGGGACTACGAGCAGTACTTC.

This clonotype turned up a few times. The rearrangement links TRBV12-3 or TRBV12-4 to TRBJ2-7; D remains unclear. Trimming removed 6 bases from V and 3 bases from J, with 12 bases in between. This CDR3 has 13 amino acids. CDR3 sequence: CASSGLPNYEQYF. CDR3 bases: TGTGCCAGCAGCGGTCTCCCCAACTACGAGCAGTACTTC.